The rows below give T cell receptor beta chains drawn from one sample of a study of T cell repertoires in cytomegalovirus infection. These TCRs are of unknown antigen specificity. TCRdb re-derived calls from the reads in MiXCR, one entry per CDR3 protein. Altogether 370,000 or so distinct CDR3 sequences are present, about 35% being singletons, with the ten largest covering about 13%. Sequencing was performed on cultured PBMCs, taken from culture after CMV antigen stimulation. The receptors were gathered from a human donor in good health (CMV status not recorded). Some clones in this sample may be carry-over from other donors' samples. CDR3s include the opening cysteine and the closing phenylalanine or tryptophan. Fields, in order: V gene, J gene, clone size, D gene, CDR3 DNA, CDR3 protein. D genes are given only for firm matches. Expanded clones are given a class, and other clones once, few, many or no size at all.

v_gene: TRBV5-4; j_gene: TRBJ1-3; abundance: few; d_gene: NA; CDR3nt: TGTGCCAGCAGCTTGGCCAGGGACTCTGGAAACACCATATATTTT; CDR3aa: CASSLARDSGNTIYF
v_gene: TRBV20-1; j_gene: TRBJ2-7; abundance: NA; d_gene: NA; CDR3nt: TGCAGTGCTAGAGCGGACCTAGGACCTTTCGAGCAGTACTTC; CDR3aa: CSARADLGPFEQYF
v_gene: TRBV12-3/TRBV12-4; j_gene: TRBJ1-2; abundance: few; d_gene: NA; CDR3nt: TGTGCCAGCAGTCAGAGGACCGAGGCCTATGGCTACACCTTC; CDR3aa: CASSQRTEAYGYTF
v_gene: TRBV5-3; j_gene: TRBJ2-7; abundance: few; d_gene: TRBD2; CDR3nt: TGTGCCAGCAGTTACGGACTAGCGGCATCTTCCTACGAGCAGTACTTC; CDR3aa: CASSYGLAASSYEQYF
v_gene: TRBV7-9; j_gene: TRBJ1-1; abundance: NA; d_gene: TRBD1; CDR3nt: TGTGCCAGCGGCACAGGGGGTTGGACTGAAGCTTTCTTT; CDR3aa: CASGTGGWTEAFF
v_gene: TRBV5-1; j_gene: TRBJ2-1; abundance: few; d_gene: TRBD2; CDR3nt: TGCGCCAGCAGCAGGACAAAATTCCCGGGACTAGCGGGAGGGCCTTATATTGAGCAGTTCTTC; CDR3aa: CASSRTKFPGLAGGPYIEQFF
v_gene: TRBV7-1; j_gene: TRBJ2-5; abundance: NA; d_gene: NA; CDR3nt: TGTGCCAGAAGCTCAGCCCCTCTCAGGGAGACCCAGTACTTC; CDR3aa: CARSSAPLRETQYF
v_gene: TRBV4-3; j_gene: TRBJ2-3; abundance: NA; d_gene: TRBD2; CDR3nt: TGCGCCAGCAGCCAGACTAGCGTATTGACTAGCACAGATACGCAGTATTTT; CDR3aa: CASSQTSVLTSTDTQYF
v_gene: TRBV7-2; j_gene: TRBJ1-3; abundance: few; d_gene: NA; CDR3nt: TGTGCCAGCAGCAGAAGTAGGTTGGACACCATATATTTT; CDR3aa: CASSRSRLDTIYF
v_gene: TRBV12-5; j_gene: TRBJ2-3; abundance: NA; d_gene: NA; CDR3nt: TGTGCTAGTGGTTTGGTATTGGGAGTACCACGATCAGATACGCAGTATTTT; CDR3aa: CASGLVLGVPRSDTQYF
v_gene: TRBV19; j_gene: TRBJ1-2; abundance: few; d_gene: NA; CDR3nt: TGTGCCAGTAGTATCGGGGGACCGTCTAACTATGGCTACACCTTC; CDR3aa: CASSIGGPSNYGYTF
v_gene: TRBV7-2; j_gene: TRBJ1-1; abundance: many; d_gene: TRBD1; CDR3nt: TGTGCCAGCAGGGGACAGTTGAACACTGAAGCTTTCTTT; CDR3aa: CASRGQLNTEAFF
v_gene: TRBV7-9; j_gene: TRBJ2-1; abundance: NA; d_gene: NA; CDR3nt: TGTGCCAGCAGCCCCCTACTGGCATCCGGGACCCATGAGCAGTTCTTC; CDR3aa: CASSPLLASGTHEQFF
v_gene: TRBV2; j_gene: TRBJ2-7; abundance: NA; d_gene: TRBD2; CDR3nt: TGTGCCAGCAGTGAAATTCCAAGGACTAGCGGGACCTCCGGGCAGTACTTC; CDR3aa: CASSEIPRTSGTSGQYF
v_gene: TRBV25-1; j_gene: TRBJ2-7; abundance: few; d_gene: NA; CDR3nt: TGTGCCAGCAGTCCCTCACTTTCGGGAGTGCGCGAGCAGTACTTC; CDR3aa: CASSPSLSGVREQYF
v_gene: TRBV27; j_gene: TRBJ1-4; abundance: NA; d_gene: NA; CDR3nt: TGTGCCAGCGGCCTTGGCTACAGGGCAACTAATGAAAAACTGTTTTTT; CDR3aa: CASGLGYRATNEKLFF
v_gene: TRBV15; j_gene: TRBJ2-1; abundance: few; d_gene: NA; CDR3nt: TGTGCCACCAGCAGAGACGGCCCTTTGAATGAGCAGTTCTTC; CDR3aa: CATSRDGPLNEQFF
v_gene: TRBV7-2; j_gene: TRBJ2-1; abundance: few; d_gene: NA; CDR3nt: TGTGCCAGCAGCCTAGGGGCAATGAGGCGCAATGAGCAGTTCTTC; CDR3aa: CASSLGAMRRNEQFF
v_gene: TRBV28; j_gene: TRBJ1-1; abundance: few; d_gene: NA; CDR3nt: TGTGCCAGCAGTCCTCCGACAGCCTTGGGGACTGAAGCTTTCTTT; CDR3aa: CASSPPTALGTEAFF
v_gene: TRBV7-6; j_gene: TRBJ1-1; abundance: NA; d_gene: NA; CDR3nt: TGTGCCAGCAGCTTAGGTTATAACAGCCGAGCTTTCTTT; CDR3aa: CASSLGYNSRAFF
v_gene: TRBV7-2; j_gene: TRBJ1-5; abundance: NA; d_gene: NA; CDR3nt: TGTGCCAGCAGGGGGGACGGGTACAATCAGCCCCAGCATTTT; CDR3aa: CASRGDGYNQPQHF
v_gene: TRBV7-8; j_gene: TRBJ2-1; abundance: few; d_gene: TRBD2; CDR3nt: TGTGCCAGCAGCCAACTAGCGGGGAGCTCCTACAATGAGCAGTTCTTC; CDR3aa: CASSQLAGSSYNEQFF
v_gene: TRBV7-4; j_gene: TRBJ1-1; abundance: NA; d_gene: TRBD1; CDR3nt: TGTGCCAGCAGCCACAGGGGTGAGAGGACTGAAGCTTTCTTT; CDR3aa: CASSHRGERTEAFF
v_gene: TRBV27; j_gene: TRBJ2-7; abundance: NA; d_gene: NA; CDR3nt: TGTGCCAGCAGTTTCACTGGGGCTGGGGAAGAGCAGTACTTC; CDR3aa: CASSFTGAGEEQYF
v_gene: TRBV11-2; j_gene: TRBJ2-1; abundance: NA; d_gene: TRBD2; CDR3nt: TGTGCCAGCAGCCCGGGACTAGCGGGACATGAGCAGTTCTTC; CDR3aa: CASSPGLAGHEQFF
v_gene: TRBV6-2/TRBV6-3; j_gene: TRBJ1-6; abundance: few; d_gene: NA; CDR3nt: TGTGCCAGCAGTTCTGAGGGTTTTTCACCCCTCCACTTT; CDR3aa: CASSSEGFSPLHF
v_gene: TRBV7-3; j_gene: TRBJ1-1; abundance: NA; d_gene: NA; CDR3nt: TGTGCCAGCAGCCTTCCTGAAGCGAACACTGAAGCTTTCTTT; CDR3aa: CASSLPEANTEAFF
v_gene: TRBV12-3/TRBV12-4; j_gene: TRBJ2-3; abundance: NA; d_gene: NA; CDR3nt: TGTGCCAGCAGTTTACCGACAGGTTGGGCAGATACGCAGTATTTT; CDR3aa: CASSLPTGWADTQYF
v_gene: TRBV7-6; j_gene: TRBJ2-3; abundance: NA; d_gene: NA; CDR3nt: TGTGCCAGCAGCCCAAAGAGGGTGAGCGGGAGCACAGATACGCAGTATTTT; CDR3aa: CASSPKRVSGSTDTQYF
v_gene: TRBV7-4; j_gene: TRBJ1-1; abundance: many; d_gene: TRBD1; CDR3nt: TGTGCCAGCAGCTCCGGGACAGCGAACACTGAAGCTTTCTTT; CDR3aa: CASSSGTANTEAFF
v_gene: TRBV3-1; j_gene: TRBJ1-4; abundance: few; d_gene: NA; CDR3nt: TGTGCCAGCAGCCAAGATAAGGGGGTGGCGGCTGAAAAACTGTTTTTT; CDR3aa: CASSQDKGVAAEKLFF
v_gene: TRBV7-2; j_gene: TRBJ2-4; abundance: many; d_gene: NA; CDR3nt: TGTGCCAGCAGCGCCCCCCGGGACGCCCCTTACATTCAGTACTTC; CDR3aa: CASSAPRDAPYIQYF
v_gene: TRBV7-2; j_gene: TRBJ1-1; abundance: NA; d_gene: NA; CDR3nt: TGTGCCAGCAGCTCTCGGCTTAGGAACCCTGAAGCTTTCTTT; CDR3aa: CASSSRLRNPEAFF
v_gene: TRBV7-9; j_gene: TRBJ2-7; abundance: few; d_gene: TRBD2; CDR3nt: TGTGCCAGCAGCACCCGAGGACTAGCGGGGACCTACGAGCAGTACTTC; CDR3aa: CASSTRGLAGTYEQYF
v_gene: TRBV4-1; j_gene: TRBJ2-3; abundance: few; d_gene: NA; CDR3nt: TGCGCCAGCAGCCAAGAATCGGGCGGACAGCGCACAGATACGCAGTATTTT; CDR3aa: CASSQESGGQRTDTQYF
v_gene: TRBV7-8; j_gene: TRBJ2-1; abundance: many; d_gene: TRBD2; CDR3nt: TGTGCCAGCAGCTTGGGTGCTAGCGGGAGCTCCTACAATGAGCAGTTCTTC; CDR3aa: CASSLGASGSSYNEQFF
v_gene: TRBV27; j_gene: TRBJ2-1; abundance: NA; d_gene: NA; CDR3nt: TGTGCCAGCAGTTTATTCGGGGTGGGGTCCTACAATGAGCAGTTCTTC; CDR3aa: CASSLFGVGSYNEQFF
v_gene: TRBV7-3; j_gene: TRBJ2-1; abundance: NA; d_gene: NA; CDR3nt: TGTGCCAGCAGCTTAACCCCGCGGGGCGCCCCCCACAATGAGCAGTTCTTC; CDR3aa: CASSLTPRGAPHNEQFF
v_gene: TRBV28; j_gene: TRBJ1-1; abundance: NA; d_gene: NA; CDR3nt: TGTGCCAGCAGTCGACAGAACATGAACACTGAAGCTTTCTTT; CDR3aa: CASSRQNMNTEAFF
v_gene: TRBV5-5; j_gene: TRBJ2-1; abundance: NA; d_gene: NA; CDR3nt: TGTGCCAGCAGCTCCGTACTAGACAATGAGCAGTTCTTC; CDR3aa: CASSSVLDNEQFF
v_gene: TRBV7-2; j_gene: TRBJ1-2; abundance: few; d_gene: TRBD1; CDR3nt: TGTGCCAGCAGCTTTCGCATGGACAGGGGATATGGCTACACCTTC; CDR3aa: CASSFRMDRGYGYTF